This T cell receptor beta chain originates from a study of radiotherapy plus CTLA-4 blockade in lung cancer. The wider study: There were objective responses in roughly 18% of patients, and around 31% had disease control.

The study, taken as a whole, reports: In blood, early T cell clone dynamics reportedly predicted response best, together with interferon-beta. Some TCR clones had been derived from tumors. These clones expanded in peripheral blood after radiotherapy plus ipilimumab.

For this clone: Its target is unknown.

Profiling relied on immunoSEQ multiplex PCR, and the TCRdb table lists in-frame clones only, not all of them. Found here are about 84,000 clones, approximately 79% of them singletons; the top ten hold more than 12%. The CDR3 runs to 13 residues. CDR1 is LNHDA and CDR2 is SQIVND in the germline V gene (reference sequence). The germline V and J ends were trimmed by 6 bases and 8 bases, with 14 bases remaining between them. Treatment of patients with chemo-refractory metastatic non-small-cell lung cancer consisted of focal radiation plus CTLA-4 blockade with ipilimumab. The receptor comes from a human donor with non-small cell lung cancer that progressed on radiotherapy plus ipilimumab. Here the sequenced sample was peripheral blood, taken from a patient treated with radiotherapy plus ipilimumab. This chain links TRBV19 with TRBJ1-5; no reliable D call. DNA of the CDR3: TGTGCCAGTAGCTCCCGGAGTGCCGAGCCCCAGCATTTT. It yields the protein CASSSRSAEPQHF.